These 29 T cell receptor beta chains originate from one sample sequenced in a study of spatial heterogeneity in lung cancer. As for time point: sample taken at primary tumor resection. TCRdb analysed the 5' RACE reads with MiXCR anew, one entry per CDR3 protein. Found here are roughly 39,000 distinct CDR3 sequences, 6.5% to 9% of them singletons; the top ten hold around 30%. Source: PBMCs, taken at surgery. These receptors all stem from a male donor with early-stage non-small cell lung cancer.

The chain carries TRBV28 and TRBJ2-7, with D perhaps matching TRBD1 or TRBD2 (5 bases each). V dropped 8 bases and J dropped 7 bases, with 21 bases sitting between them. Germline V gene lookup returns CDR1 MDHEN and CDR2 SYDVKM. The CDR3 contains 14 residues. This chain's CDR3 is CASSKPGRNAEQYV. The CDR3 DNA reads as TGTGCCAGCTCAAAGCCGGGACGTAACGCTGAGCAGTACGTC.

Ten or more counts support this clonotype. The genes are TRBV29-1 and TRBJ1-2; 8 nucleotides match TRBD1. CDR3 length: 13 amino acids. The V gene's germline CDR1 is SQVTM and CDR2 ANQGSEA. With 5 bases clipped from V and 7 bases from J, the junction kept 9 bases outside the gene matches. In DNA, the CDR3 is TGCAGCGTTCTAGCGGACAGGGCTGGTGGCTACACCTTC. This gives the protein CSVLADRAGGYTF.

Only a few counts were recorded for this clonotype. The chain recombines TRBV19 with TRBJ2-1, with 9 bases lining up with TRBD1. The CDR3 is 15 residues long. With 5 bases clipped from V and 6 bases from J, the junction kept 8 bases outside the gene matches. From germline, CDR1 is LNHDA and CDR2 SQIVND (reference sequence). The CDR3 DNA reads TGTGCCAGTAGTCCGTCCCGGGACAGGGTCAATGAGCAGTTCTTC. It specifies CASSPSRDRVNEQFF.

This clonotype is medium-sized (0.01 to 0.1%) in the sample. The rearrangement joins TRBV10-3 to TRBJ2-3; TRBD2 is a possible D gene (5 bases). This CDR3 comprises 14 residues. The V end was cut by 3 bases, the J end by 2 bases, with 9 bases between. Germline CDR1 ENHRY, CDR2 SYGVKD. As DNA, the CDR3 is TGTGCCATCAGTGATTCAGCGGTCACAGATACGCAGTATTTT. Translation gives CAISDSAVTDTQYF.

This clonotype occurred many times. The chain uses TRBV12-5 and TRBJ1-5; no reliable D call. Germline V CDR1 and CDR2: LGHNT, FRNRAP. With 4 bases removed from V and 5 bases from J, the gap between germline ends came to 12 bases. This CDR3 comprises 14 residues. CDR3 amino acids: CASGYSLTHQPQHF. For the CDR3, the DNA is TGTGCTAGTGGTTACTCCTTGACCCATCAGCCCCAGCATTTT.

Turning to this clonotype: A read error is possible here, since a much larger clone lies one base away. In DNA form, the CDR3 reads TGTGCCAGCAGATGGCGGGAGTATGAGAATGGGCAGTTCTTC. This encodes CASRWREYENGQFF. This chain uses TRBV7-2 with TRBJ2-1, with 7 bases identical to TRBD2. The CDR3 contains 14 residues. Germline-derived CDR1 and CDR2 are SGHTA and FQGNSA.

This clonotype was counted between two and nine times. The chain combines TRBV5-1 with TRBJ2-2; D possibly corresponds to TRBD1 (6 bases). V was clipped by 5 bases and J by 1 base, with 9 bases between them. CDR1 SGHRS and CDR2 YFSETQ come from the germline V gene. The CDR3 is 14 residues long. CDR3 residues: CASRPGQNTGELFF. The DNA for the CDR3 is TGCGCCAGCAGGCCGGGACAGAACACCGGGGAGCTGTTTTTT.

At least ten counts were recorded for this clonotype. V usage is TRBV29-1 and J usage is TRBJ2-1; D is possibly TRBD1 or TRBD2 (5 bases each). The germline CDR1 and CDR2 sequences are SQVTM and ANQGSEA. The CDR3 sequence is 14 residues long. Deletions cut 7 bases from V and 6 bases from J, with 19 bases between. CDR3 DNA: TGCAGCGGCGCCCCCGGGACGCATCTCAATGAGCAGTTCTTC. Residues: CSGAPGTHLNEQFF.

The sample holds many counts of this clonotype. The rearrangement uses TRBV2 and TRBJ2-7; D call uncertain. CDR1 is SNHLY, CDR2 FYNNEI, per germline. This CDR3 is 11 amino acids long. V was clipped by 3 bases and J by 2 bases, with 2 bases between them. DNA for the CDR3: TGTGCCAGCAGTGATACCTACGAGCAGTACTTC. It translates to CASSDTYEQYF.

This clonotype was detected many times. The rearrangement uses TRBV7-2 and TRBJ1-1, with TRBD1 matching 7 bases. V trimming: 5 bases; J trimming: 4 bases; junction bases outside the gene matches: 7. This CDR3 is 14 amino acids long. CDR1 and CDR2 from the germline V gene are SGHTA and FQGNSA. DNA for the CDR3: TGTGCCAGCAGCAGACAGGGCCTTGGCACTGAAGCTTTCTTT. Its translation is CASSRQGLGTEAFF.

In this sample, this clonotype turned up many times. The chain is built from TRBV18 and TRBJ2-1; TRBD2 matches at 9 bases. Trimming took 3 bases from V and 5 from J; bases not matched to a gene: 5. CDR3 length: 15 amino acids. The germline CDR1 and CDR2 sequences are KGHSH and LQKENI. This chain's CDR3 is CASSPLRGGDNEQFF. The CDR3, as DNA: TGTGCCAGCTCACCTCTCCGCGGGGGGGACAATGAGCAGTTCTTC.

J is TRBJ2-1 and V is TRBV21-1; the DNA was not used to check the table's D call, TRBD1. TRBV21-1 is designated a pseudogene. The CDR3 spans 16 residues. In nucleotides, the CDR3 is TGTGCCAGCAGCACCTGCCCCGAGGACAGGGCAAATGAGCAGTTCTTC. It translates to CASSTCPEDRANEQFF.

This clonotype was seen repeatedly, ten times or more. The chain recombines TRBV20-1 with TRBJ1-5, with 8 bases lining up with TRBD1. From germline, CDR1 is DFQATT and CDR2 SNEGSKA (reference sequence). V dropped 2 bases and J dropped 7; count of bases not matched to a gene: 4. CDR3 length equals 13 residues. CDR3 coding DNA: TGCAGTGCTAGACTGGACAGGGCGCAGCCCCAGCATTTT. Translating gives CSARLDRAQPQHF.

The rearrangement uses TRBV11-2 and TRBJ1-1; D unresolved. The CDR3 contains 13 residues. The V end lost 5 bases, the J end lost 5 bases, and 12 bases lay between the germline ends. In germline, CDR1 is SGHAT, CDR2 FQNNGV. CDR3 loop: CASSQTWGTEAFF. Written as DNA, the CDR3 is TGTGCCAGCAGCCAAACATGGGGAACTGAAGCTTTCTTT. The entire variable domain, with the rest obtained from reference TRBV11-2 and TRBJ1-1, is as follows: EAGVAQSPRYKIIEKRQSVAFWCNPISGHATLYWYQQILGQGPKLLIQFQNNGVVDDSQLPKDRFSAERLKGVDSTLKIQPAKLEDSAVYLCASSQTWGTEAFFGQGTRLTVV.

CDR3 loop: CSAVLAGSGNTGELFF. DNA for the CDR3: TGCAGTGCTGTACTAGCGGGGAGTGGAAACACCGGGGAGCTGTTTTTT. J is TRBJ2-2 and V is TRBV20-1; 10 bases line up with TRBD2. Germline CDR1 is DFQATT and CDR2 is SNEGSKA (reference sequence). Trimming took 5 bases from V and 2 from J; bases not matched to a gene: 8. The CDR3 covers 16 residues.

In this sample, this clonotype turned up a few times. This chain uses TRBV9 with TRBJ1-3; a possible D gene is TRBD1 (5 bases). V was trimmed by 7 bases and J by 0 bases, leaving 17 bases between them. The CDR3 is 16 amino acids. Germline V lookup: CDR1 SGDLS, CDR2 YYNGEE. In DNA form, the CDR3 reads TGTGCCAGCGGGAGGGGAGGCCCAAACTCTGGAAACACCATATATTTT. Translated: CASGRGGPNSGNTIYF.

With regard to this clonotype: This may stem from a read error, because a much larger clone lies one nucleotide away. The chain recombines TRBV19 with TRBJ2-7, with 8 bases identical to TRBD2. The CDR3 totals 14 residues. CDR1 is LNHDA and CDR2 is SQIVND in the germline V gene (reference sequence). V dropped 5 bases and J dropped 3; count of bases not matched to a gene: 6. This CDR3 reads CASSETSVDYEQYF. The CDR3 DNA reads as TGTGCCAGTAGTGAGACTAGCGTCGACTACGAGCAGTACTTC.

This clonotype was picked up a small number of times. The rearrangement joins TRBV12-3 or TRBV12-4 to TRBJ2-5, with D unclear. This CDR3 is 12 amino acids long. The V end lost 3 bases, the J end lost 5 bases, and 7 bases lay between the germline ends. In nucleotides, the CDR3 is TGTGCCAGCAGTTTTGGGGTTGAGACCCAGTACTTC. Amino acid sequence: CASSFGVETQYF.

In this sample, this clonotype turned up many times. Written as DNA, the CDR3 is TGTGCTAGTGGTTTGGACCAAAACACAGATACGCAGTATTTT. Its translation: CASGLDQNTDTQYF. The chain has TRBV12-5 and TRBJ2-3; no clear D gene. The CDR3 runs to 14 residues. From germline, CDR1 is LGHNT and CDR2 FRNRAP. Trimming removed 1 base at V and 2 bases at J, with 7 bases between. The complete variable domain, with remaining parts taken from reference TRBV12-5 and TRBJ2-3, reads DARVTQTPRHKVTEMGQEVTMRCQPILGHNTVFWYRQTMMQGLELLAYFRNRAPLDDSGMPKDRFSAEMPDATLATLKIQPSEPRDSAVYFCASGLDQNTDTQYFGPGTRLTVL.

This clonotype was seen a few times. The V and J genes are TRBV18 and TRBJ2-7; 9 bases fit TRBD1. The CDR3 loop spans 15 amino acids. Per the germline V gene, CDR1 is KGHSH and CDR2 is LQKENI. After removal of 0 bases from V and 0 bases from J, the junction contained 0 bases not matched to a gene. The CDR3 sequence is CASSPPTGGSYEQYF. CDR3 bases: TGTGCCAGCTCACCACCGACAGGGGGCTCCTACGAGCAGTACTTC.

In this sample, this clonotype turned up many times. V usage is TRBV27 and J usage is TRBJ2-2, with D unresolved. CDR1 and CDR2 from the germline V gene are MNHEY and SMNVEV (reference sequence). The V end was cut by 7 bases, the J end by 0 bases, with 9 bases between. The CDR3 totals 14 residues. The CDR3, as DNA: TGTGCCAGCACCTTCGGAGCGAACACCGGGGAGCTGTTTTTT. Translation gives CASTFGANTGELFF.

The genes are TRBV29-1 and TRBJ2-2; tentatively, D is TRBD1 or TRBD2 (5 bases each). CDR3 size: 13 residues. The germline V gene encodes CDR1 SQVTM and CDR2 ANQGSEA. Trimming took 4 bases from V and 1 from J, leaving 7 bases between them. CDR3 protein: CSVAGGNTGELFF. CDR3 nucleotides: TGCAGCGTTGCTGGGGGGAACACCGGGGAGCTGTTTTTT.

This clonotype was detected ten times or more. The V gene is TRBV5-1, the J gene TRBJ2-7; D uncertain. The V and J ends lost 0 bases and 3 bases respectively, with 10 bases between them. The CDR3 runs 14 residues. Germline V CDR1 and CDR2: SGHRS, YFSETQ. The CDR3 reads CASSLDTTRYEQYF. As DNA, the CDR3 is TGCGCCAGCAGCTTGGACACCACCCGCTACGAGCAGTACTTC.

This clonotype was seen at least ten times. The V and J genes are TRBV11-2 and TRBJ2-7, with D possibly being TRBD1 (6 bases). Germline values: CDR1 SGHAT, CDR2 FQNNGV. The CDR3 spans 13 residues. Trimming pared 5 bases from V and 6 bases from J, leaving 14 bases between. This CDR3 is CASSPQQGIEQYV. In DNA, the CDR3 is TGTGCCAGCAGCCCTCAACAGGGAATCGAGCAGTACGTC.

This clonotype was picked up a small number of times. The chain joins TRBV4-1 to TRBJ2-5; possible D gene TRBD1, 6 bases. Germline CDR1 MGHRA, CDR2 YSYEKL. The V and J ends lost 0 bases and 2 bases respectively, with 19 bases between them. The CDR3 totals 18 residues. The CDR3 protein is CASSQDPVLLDRQETQYF. The CDR3 coding sequence is TGCGCCAGCAGCCAAGATCCCGTTCTCCTGGACAGACAAGAGACCCAGTACTTC.

This clonotype was seen a handful of times. V and J are TRBV20-1 and TRBJ2-7; TRBD2 agrees at 7 bases. Looked up from germline, CDR1 is DFQATT and CDR2 is SNEGSKA (reference sequence). The CDR3 is 15 amino acids. J was trimmed by 5 bases and V by 6 bases; bases with no gene match: 16. Here the CDR3 reads CSALELGGSGNEQYF. As DNA, the CDR3 is TGCAGTGCGCTCGAACTGGGAGGGTCAGGGAACGAGCAGTACTTC.

This clonotype has more than one count but fewer than ten. J is TRBJ1-1 and V is TRBV20-1, with 7 bases identical to TRBD1. This CDR3 is built from 15 residues. The V gene end was trimmed by 0 bases and the J gene end by 5 bases; junction bases not matched to a gene: 9. Per the germline V gene, CDR1 is DFQATT and CDR2 is SNEGSKA (reference sequence). Here the CDR3 reads CSARDFQGVDTEAFF. DNA of the CDR3: TGCAGTGCTAGAGATTTTCAGGGGGTAGATACTGAAGCTTTCTTT.

This clonotype was recorded a few times. The chain is built from TRBV5-1 and TRBJ2-7; the D is unclear. The CDR3 is 16 residues long. Germline V gives CDR1 SGHRS, CDR2 YFSETQ. The ends were cut back, 0 bases at V and 3 bases at J, with 16 bases in the middle. This CDR3 is CASSLGLSPGNYEQYF. The CDR3 DNA reads TGCGCCAGCAGCTTGGGCCTTTCTCCCGGAAACTACGAGCAGTACTTC.

The V call is TRBV6-6, the J call TRBJ2-2, with TRBD1 matching over 7 bases. The CDR3 contains 15 residues. Germline values: CDR1 MNHNY, CDR2 SVGAGI (reference sequence). The J segment lost 2 bases and the V segment lost 2 bases, leaving 2 bases of the junction unmatched. This CDR3 reads CASSYRDSNTGELFF. The CDR3 coding sequence is TGTGCCAGCAGTTACAGGGACAGTAACACCGGGGAGCTGTTTTTT.